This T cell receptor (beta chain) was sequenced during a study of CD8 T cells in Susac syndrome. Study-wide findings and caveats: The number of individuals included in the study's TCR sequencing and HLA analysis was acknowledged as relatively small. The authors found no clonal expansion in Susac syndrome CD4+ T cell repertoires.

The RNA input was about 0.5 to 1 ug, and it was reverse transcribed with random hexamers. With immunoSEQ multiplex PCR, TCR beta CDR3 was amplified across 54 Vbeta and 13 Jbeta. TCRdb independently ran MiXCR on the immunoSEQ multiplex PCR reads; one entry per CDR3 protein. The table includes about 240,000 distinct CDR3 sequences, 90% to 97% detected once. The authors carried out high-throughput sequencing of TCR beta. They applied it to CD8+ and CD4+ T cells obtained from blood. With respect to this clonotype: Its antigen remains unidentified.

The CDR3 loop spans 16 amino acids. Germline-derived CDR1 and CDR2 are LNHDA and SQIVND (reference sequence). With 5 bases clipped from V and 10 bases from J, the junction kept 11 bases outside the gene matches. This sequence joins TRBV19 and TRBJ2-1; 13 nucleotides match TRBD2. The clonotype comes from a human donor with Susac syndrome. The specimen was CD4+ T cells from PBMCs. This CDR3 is CASSGRTSGSLREQFF. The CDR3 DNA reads TGTGCCAGTAGTGGACGGACTAGCGGGAGTTTGCGGGAGCAGTTCTTC. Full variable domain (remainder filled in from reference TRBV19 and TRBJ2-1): DGGITQSPKYLFRKEGQNVTLSCEQNLNHDAMYWYRQDPGQGLRLIYYSQIVNDFQKGDIAEGYSVSREKKESFPLTVTSAQKNPTAFYLCASSGRTSGSLREQFFGPGTRLTVL.